A selection of T cell receptor beta chains follows, all from one sample in a study of blood T cell repertoires in COVID-19. Repertoires were generated with immunoSEQ multiplex PCR, while TCRdb's copy carries only in-frame clones and drops some. Among around 260,000 clones listed, approximately 85% were seen once. The sequencing input was peripheral blood. These receptors came from a human donor in a cohort sampled during active COVID-19. Both conserved end residues are part of each CDR3. Fields, in order: V gene, D gene, clone size, J gene, CDR3 length, CDR3 DNA, CDR3 protein. A D gene is named only where the DNA matches it firmly. Size is omitted from some rows. Given values are once, few, many or a class for expanded clones.

TRBV28	TRBD1	-	TRBJ1-6	15	TGTGCCAGCAACCCCAATTCAGGGGGTTACTCACCCCTCCACTTT	CASNPNSGGYSPLHF
TRBV19	-	few	TRBJ1-5	13	TGTGCCAGTAGCCCCAGGGGAGTACAGCCCCAGCATTTT	CASSPRGVQPQHF
TRBV30	-	-	TRBJ1-5	14	TGTGCCTGGAGGGACCAGGGGATAAATCAGCCCCAGCATTTT	CAWRDQGINQPQHF
TRBV7-8	TRBD1	-	TRBJ1-1	14	TGTGCCAGCAGCTCCACAGGGGGCAACACTGAAGCTTTCTTT	CASSSTGGNTEAFF
TRBV19	TRBD1	few	TRBJ1-2	14	TGTGCCACCCACCCTCGGGGGACAGACTATGGCTACACCTTC	CATHPRGTDYGYTF
TRBV30	TRBD1	-	TRBJ1-2	15	TGTGCCTTTTCGACAGGGGGCGGAATGCACTATGGCTACACCTTC	CAFSTGGGMHYGYTF
TRBV7-9	-	-	TRBJ1-2	12	TGTGCTTGTGTCCAGTCCACCTATGGCTACACCTTC	CACVQSTYGYTF
TRBV13	TRBD2	-	TRBJ2-7	14	TGTGCCAGCAGCTTTCGCCGGGGGGGCTACGAGCAGTACTTC	CASSFRRGGYEQYF
TRBV12-3/TRBV12-4	-	-	TRBJ1-5	11	TGTGCCAGCAGTAAAGCGCGGCCCCAGCATTTT	CASSKARPQHF
TRBV9	-	few	TRBJ1-5	14	TGTGCCAGCAGCGCTGGGACACCGGATCAGCCCCAGCATTTT	CASSAGTPDQPQHF